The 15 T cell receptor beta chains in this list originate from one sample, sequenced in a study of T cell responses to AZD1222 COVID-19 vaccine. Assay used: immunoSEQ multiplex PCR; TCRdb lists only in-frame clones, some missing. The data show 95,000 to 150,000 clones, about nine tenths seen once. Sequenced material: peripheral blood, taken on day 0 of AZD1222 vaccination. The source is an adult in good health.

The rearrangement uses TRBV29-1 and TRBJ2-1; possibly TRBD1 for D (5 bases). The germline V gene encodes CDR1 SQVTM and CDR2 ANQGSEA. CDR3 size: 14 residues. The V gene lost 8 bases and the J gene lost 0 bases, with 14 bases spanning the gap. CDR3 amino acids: CSTYQGSSYNEQFF. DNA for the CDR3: TGCAGCACATATCAGGGAAGCTCCTACAATGAGCAGTTCTTC.

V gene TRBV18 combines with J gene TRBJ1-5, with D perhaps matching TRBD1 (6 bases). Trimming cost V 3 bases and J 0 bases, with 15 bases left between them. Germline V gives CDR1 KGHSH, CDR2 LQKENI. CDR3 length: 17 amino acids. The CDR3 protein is CASSPTGGPYSNQPQHF. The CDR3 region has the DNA TGTGCCAGCTCACCGACAGGTGGCCCTTATAGCAATCAGCCCCAGCATTTT. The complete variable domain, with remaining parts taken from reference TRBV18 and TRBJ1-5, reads NAGVMQNPRHLVRRRGQEARLRCSPMKGHSHVYWYRQLPEEGLKFMVYLQKENIIDESGMPKERFSAEFPKEGPSILRIQQVVRGDSAAYFCASSPTGGPYSNQPQHFGDGTRLSIL.

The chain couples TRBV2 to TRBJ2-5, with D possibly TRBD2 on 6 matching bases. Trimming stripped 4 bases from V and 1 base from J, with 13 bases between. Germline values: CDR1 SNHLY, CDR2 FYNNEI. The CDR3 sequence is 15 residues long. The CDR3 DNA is TGTGCCAGCAGTGGTAACTCGGGAGCCCAAGAGACCCAGTACTTC. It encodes CASSGNSGAQETQYF.

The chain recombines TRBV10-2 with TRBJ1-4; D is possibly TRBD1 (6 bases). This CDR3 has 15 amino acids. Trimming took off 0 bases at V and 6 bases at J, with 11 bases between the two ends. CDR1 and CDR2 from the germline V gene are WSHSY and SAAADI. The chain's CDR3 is CASSESGGPHEKLFF. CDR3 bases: TGCGCCAGCAGTGAGTCGGGGGGCCCCCATGAAAAACTGTTTTTT.

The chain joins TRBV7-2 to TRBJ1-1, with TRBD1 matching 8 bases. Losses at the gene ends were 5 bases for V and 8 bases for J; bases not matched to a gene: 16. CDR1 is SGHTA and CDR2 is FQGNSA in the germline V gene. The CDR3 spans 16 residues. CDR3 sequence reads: CASSATDRALSSEAFF. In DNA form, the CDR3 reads TGTGCCAGCAGCGCAACGGACAGGGCTCTATCTTCCGAAGCTTTCTTT.

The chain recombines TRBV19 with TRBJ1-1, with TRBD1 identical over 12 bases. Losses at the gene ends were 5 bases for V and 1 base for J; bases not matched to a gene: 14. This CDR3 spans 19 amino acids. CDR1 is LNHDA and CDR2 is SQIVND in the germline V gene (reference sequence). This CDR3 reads CASSVPTGTGGRRNTEAFF. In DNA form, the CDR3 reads TGTGCCAGTAGTGTTCCCACCGGGACAGGGGGCAGGAGGAACACTGAAGCTTTCTTT.

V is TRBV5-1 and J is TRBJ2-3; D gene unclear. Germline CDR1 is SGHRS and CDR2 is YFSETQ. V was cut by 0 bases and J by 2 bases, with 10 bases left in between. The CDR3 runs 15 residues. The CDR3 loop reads CASSLGQKYTDTQYF. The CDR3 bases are TGCGCCAGCAGCTTGGGGCAGAAATACACAGATACGCAGTATTTT. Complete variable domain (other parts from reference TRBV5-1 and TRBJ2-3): KAGVTQTPRYLIKTRGQQVTLSCSPISGHRSVSWYQQTPGQGLQFLFEYFSETQRNKGNFPGRFSGRQFSNSRSEMNVSTLELGDSALYLCASSLGQKYTDTQYFGPGTRLTVL.

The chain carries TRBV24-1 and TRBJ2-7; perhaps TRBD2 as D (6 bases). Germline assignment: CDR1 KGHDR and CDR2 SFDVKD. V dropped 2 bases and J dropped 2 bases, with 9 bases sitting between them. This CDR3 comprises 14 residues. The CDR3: CATSDSGRPYEQYF. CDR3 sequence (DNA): TGTGCCACCAGTGATTCAGGGAGGCCCTACGAGCAGTACTTC.

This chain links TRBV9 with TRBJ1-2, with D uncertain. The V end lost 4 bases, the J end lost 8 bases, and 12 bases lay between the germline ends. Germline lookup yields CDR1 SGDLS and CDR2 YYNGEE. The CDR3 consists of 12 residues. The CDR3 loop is CASSRVQPGYTF. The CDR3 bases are TGTGCCAGCAGCCGGGTTCAGCCGGGCTACACCTTC.

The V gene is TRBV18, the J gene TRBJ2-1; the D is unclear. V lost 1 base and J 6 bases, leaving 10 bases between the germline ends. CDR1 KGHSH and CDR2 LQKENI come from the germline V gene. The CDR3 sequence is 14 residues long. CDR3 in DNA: TGTGCCAGCTCACCACAGCAAGTTTCCAATGAGCAGTTCTTC. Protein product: CASSPQQVSNEQFF.

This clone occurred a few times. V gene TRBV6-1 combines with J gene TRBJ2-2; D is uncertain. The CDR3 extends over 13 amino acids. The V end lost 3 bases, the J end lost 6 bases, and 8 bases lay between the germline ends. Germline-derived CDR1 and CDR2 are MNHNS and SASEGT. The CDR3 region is CASSEGRPGELFF. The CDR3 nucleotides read TGTGCCAGCAGTGAGGGCCGACCCGGGGAGCTGTTTTTT.

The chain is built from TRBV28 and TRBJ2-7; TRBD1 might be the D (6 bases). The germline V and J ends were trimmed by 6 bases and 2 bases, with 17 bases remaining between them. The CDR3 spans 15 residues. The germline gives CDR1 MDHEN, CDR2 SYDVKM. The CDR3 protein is CASSRGQGSTYEQYF. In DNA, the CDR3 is TGTGCCAGCAGCAGGGGTCAGGGAAGTACCTACGAGCAGTACTTC.

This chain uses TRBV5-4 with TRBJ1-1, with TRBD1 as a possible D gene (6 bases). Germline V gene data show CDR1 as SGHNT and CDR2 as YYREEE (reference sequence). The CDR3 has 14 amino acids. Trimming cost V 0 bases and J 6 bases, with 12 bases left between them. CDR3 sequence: CASSLDLNRAEAFF. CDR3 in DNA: TGTGCCAGCAGCTTGGACCTAAACAGGGCTGAAGCTTTCTTT.

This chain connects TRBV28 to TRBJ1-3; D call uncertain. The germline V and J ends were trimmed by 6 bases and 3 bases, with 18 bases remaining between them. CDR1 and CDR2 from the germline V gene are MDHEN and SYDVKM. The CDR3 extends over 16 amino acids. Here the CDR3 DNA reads TGTGCCAGCAGGCCAAACATTGGCGCGAGTGGAAACACCATATATTTT. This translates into CASRPNIGASGNTIYF.

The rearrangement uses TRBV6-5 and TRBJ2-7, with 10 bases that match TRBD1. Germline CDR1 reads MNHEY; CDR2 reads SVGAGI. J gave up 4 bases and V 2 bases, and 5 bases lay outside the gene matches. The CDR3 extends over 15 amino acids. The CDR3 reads CASSYPGTGEYEQYF. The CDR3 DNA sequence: TGTGCCAGCAGTTACCCCGGGACAGGGGAATACGAGCAGTACTTC.